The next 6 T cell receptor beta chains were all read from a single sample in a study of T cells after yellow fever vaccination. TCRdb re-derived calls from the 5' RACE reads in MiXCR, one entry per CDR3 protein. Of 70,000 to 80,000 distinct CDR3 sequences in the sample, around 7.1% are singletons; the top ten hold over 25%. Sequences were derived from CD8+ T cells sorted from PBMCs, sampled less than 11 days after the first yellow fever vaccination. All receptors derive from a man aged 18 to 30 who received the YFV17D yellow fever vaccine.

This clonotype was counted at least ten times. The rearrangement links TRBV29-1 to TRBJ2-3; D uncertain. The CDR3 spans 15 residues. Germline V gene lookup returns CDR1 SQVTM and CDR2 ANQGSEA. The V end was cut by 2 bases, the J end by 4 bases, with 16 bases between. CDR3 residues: CSVERAAGFADTQYF. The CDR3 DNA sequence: TGCAGCGTTGAAAGGGCAGCCGGCTTTGCAGATACGCAGTATTTT.

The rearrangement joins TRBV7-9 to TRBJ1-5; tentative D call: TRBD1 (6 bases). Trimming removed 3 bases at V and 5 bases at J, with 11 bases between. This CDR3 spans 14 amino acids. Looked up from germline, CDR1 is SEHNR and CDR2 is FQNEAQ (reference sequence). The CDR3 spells CASSFTGRDQPQHF. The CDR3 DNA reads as TGTGCCAGCAGCTTTACAGGGCGGGATCAGCCCCAGCATTTT.

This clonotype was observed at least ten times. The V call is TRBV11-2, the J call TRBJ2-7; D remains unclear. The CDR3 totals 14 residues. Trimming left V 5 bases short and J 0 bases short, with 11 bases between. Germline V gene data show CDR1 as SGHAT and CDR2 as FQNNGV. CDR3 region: CASSPDGSSYEQYF. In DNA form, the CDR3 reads TGTGCCAGCAGCCCGGACGGTAGCTCCTACGAGCAGTACTTC.

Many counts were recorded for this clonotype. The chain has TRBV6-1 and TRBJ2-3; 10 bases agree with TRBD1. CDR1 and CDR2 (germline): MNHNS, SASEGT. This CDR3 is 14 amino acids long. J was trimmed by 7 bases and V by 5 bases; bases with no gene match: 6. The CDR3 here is CASSRGTGAHTQYF. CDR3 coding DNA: TGTGCCAGCAGTCGCGGGACAGGGGCCCATACGCAGTATTTT.

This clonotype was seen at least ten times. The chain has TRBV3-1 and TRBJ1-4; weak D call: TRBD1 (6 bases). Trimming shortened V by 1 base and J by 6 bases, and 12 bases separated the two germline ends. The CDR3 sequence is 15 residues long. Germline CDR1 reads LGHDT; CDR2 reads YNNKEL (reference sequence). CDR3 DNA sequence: TGTGCCAGCAGCCAAGGCAGGGGATGGGATGAAAAACTGTTTTTT. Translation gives CASSQGRGWDEKLFF.

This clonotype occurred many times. This CDR3 reads CASSQFPAKETQYF. The CDR3 region has the DNA TGCGCCAGCAGCCAATTTCCAGCTAAAGAGACCCAGTACTTC. The V gene is TRBV4-1, the J gene TRBJ2-5; D gene ambiguous. The CDR3 covers 14 residues. Germline V gene sequence: CDR1 MGHRA, CDR2 YSYEKL. Trimming removed 2 bases at V and 3 bases at J, with 10 bases between.